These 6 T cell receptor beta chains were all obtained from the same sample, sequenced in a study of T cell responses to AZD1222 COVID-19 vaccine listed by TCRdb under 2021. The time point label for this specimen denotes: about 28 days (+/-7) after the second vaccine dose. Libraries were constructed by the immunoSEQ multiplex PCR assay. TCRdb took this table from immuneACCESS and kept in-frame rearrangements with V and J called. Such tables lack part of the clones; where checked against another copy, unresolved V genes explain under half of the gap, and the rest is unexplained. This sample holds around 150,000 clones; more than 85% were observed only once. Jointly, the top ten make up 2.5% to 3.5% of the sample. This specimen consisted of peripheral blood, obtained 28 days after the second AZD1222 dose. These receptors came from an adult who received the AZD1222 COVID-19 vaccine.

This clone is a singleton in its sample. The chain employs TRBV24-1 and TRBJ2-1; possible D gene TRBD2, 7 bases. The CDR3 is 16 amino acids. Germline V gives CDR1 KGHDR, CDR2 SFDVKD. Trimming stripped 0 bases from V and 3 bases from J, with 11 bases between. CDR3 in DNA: TGTGCCACCAGTGATTTGGGGGGGGCCAACTACAATGAGCAGTTCTTC. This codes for CATSDLGGANYNEQFF.

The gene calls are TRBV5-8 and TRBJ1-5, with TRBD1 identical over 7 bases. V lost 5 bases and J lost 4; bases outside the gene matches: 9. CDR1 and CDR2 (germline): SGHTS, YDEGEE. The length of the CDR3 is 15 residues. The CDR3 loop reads CASSLWDSKNQPQHF. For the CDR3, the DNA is TGTGCCAGCAGTCTGTGGGACAGCAAGAATCAGCCCCAGCATTTT.

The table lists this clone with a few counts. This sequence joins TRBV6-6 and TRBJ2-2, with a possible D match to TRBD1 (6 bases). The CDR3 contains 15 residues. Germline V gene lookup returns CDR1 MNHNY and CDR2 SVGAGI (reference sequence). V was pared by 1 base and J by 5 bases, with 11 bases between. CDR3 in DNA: TGTGCCAGCAGTTACTTTCGAGGGGGAACCGGGGAGCTGTTTTTT. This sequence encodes CASSYFRGGTGELFF.

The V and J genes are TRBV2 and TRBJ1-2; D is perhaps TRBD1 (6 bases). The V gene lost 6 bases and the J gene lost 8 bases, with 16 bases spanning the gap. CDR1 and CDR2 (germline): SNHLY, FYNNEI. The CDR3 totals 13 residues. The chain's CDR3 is CASSVDRIGGYTF. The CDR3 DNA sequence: TGTGCCAGCAGCGTTGACAGGATTGGCGGCTACACCTTC.

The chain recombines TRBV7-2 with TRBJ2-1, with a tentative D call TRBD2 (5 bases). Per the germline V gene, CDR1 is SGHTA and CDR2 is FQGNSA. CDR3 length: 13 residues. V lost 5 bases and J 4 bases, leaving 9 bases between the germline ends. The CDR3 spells CASSMIAYNEQFF. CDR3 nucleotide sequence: TGTGCCAGCAGCATGATAGCGTACAATGAGCAGTTCTTC.

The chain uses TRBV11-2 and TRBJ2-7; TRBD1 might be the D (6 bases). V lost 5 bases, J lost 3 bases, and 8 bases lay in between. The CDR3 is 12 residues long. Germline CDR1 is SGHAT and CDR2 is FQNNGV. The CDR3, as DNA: TGTGCCAGCAGCCCACAGGGCTACGAGCAGTACTTC. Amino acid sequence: CASSPQGYEQYF.